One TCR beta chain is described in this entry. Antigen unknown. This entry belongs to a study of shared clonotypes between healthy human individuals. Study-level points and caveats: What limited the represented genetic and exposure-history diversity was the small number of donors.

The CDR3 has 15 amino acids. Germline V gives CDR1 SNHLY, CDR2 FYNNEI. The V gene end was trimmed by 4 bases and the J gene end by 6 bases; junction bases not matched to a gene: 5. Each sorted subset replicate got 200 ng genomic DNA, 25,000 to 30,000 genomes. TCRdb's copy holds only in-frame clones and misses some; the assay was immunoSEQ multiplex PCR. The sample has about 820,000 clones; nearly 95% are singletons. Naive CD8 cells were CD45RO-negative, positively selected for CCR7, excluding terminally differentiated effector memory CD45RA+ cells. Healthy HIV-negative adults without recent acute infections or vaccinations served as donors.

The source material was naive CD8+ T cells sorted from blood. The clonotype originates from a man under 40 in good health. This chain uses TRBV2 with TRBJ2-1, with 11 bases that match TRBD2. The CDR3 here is CASSGGLAVINEQFF. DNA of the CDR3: TGTGCCAGCAGTGGGGGACTAGCGGTTATCAATGAGCAGTTCTTC.